This T cell receptor (beta chain) was identified in a study of cytomegalovirus exposure and HLA in healthy donors. The study, taken as a whole, reports: Presence/absence analyses took donor sequencing depth as roughly uniform. In an earlier analysis, in some 540 donors, most V segments appeared productive either ~87% or ~30% of the time.

About this clone: Its target is unknown.

Primers included in the PCR were 60 Vbeta and 13 Jbeta primers. The repertoire was sequenced with immunoSEQ multiplex PCR; TCRdb's copy has only in-frame clones and lacks some. There are around 120,000 clones in the sample; just over 75% occur only once, and around 1.8% lies in the top ten. The V gene end was trimmed by 4 bases and the J gene end by 4 bases; junction bases not matched to a gene: 5. Per the germline V gene, CDR1 is SGHRS and CDR2 is YFSETQ. The CDR3 length is 15 residues. The origin of this receptor is a woman aged 50 to 60 in good health and CMV-seronegative. The gene calls are TRBV5-1 and TRBJ1-1; 12 positions agree with TRBD1. Sequencing used PBMCs. The CDR3: CASSKGTGGVTEAFF. The CDR3 nucleotides read TGCGCCAGCAGCAAAGGGACAGGGGGCGTCACTGAAGCTTTCTTT.